Presented here are 28 T cell receptor beta chains from one specimen sequenced in a study of breast tumors, draining lymph nodes, adjacent tissues. TCRdb itself ran the multiplex PCR reads through MiXCR, one entry per CDR3 protein. The sample shows some 170,000 distinct CDR3 sequences, about 33% of them seen only once. Breast cancer patients provided tissue from their axillary draining lymph nodes. Sequencing was done on a sample of axillary lymph node tissue. These receptors came from a female donor with breast cancer. Some clones in this sample may be carry-over from other donors' samples.

This clonotype came up many times. The chain links TRBV5-1 to TRBJ1-3; D might be TRBD1 (5 bases). Per the germline V gene, CDR1 is SGHRS and CDR2 is YFSETQ. Trimming stripped 4 bases from V and 0 bases from J, with 8 bases between. The CDR3 is made up of 14 amino acids. The CDR3 DNA follows: TGCGCCAGCAGCAAGGGGAGCTCTGGAAACACCATATATTTT. Protein: CASSKGSSGNTIYF.

This clonotype was observed at least ten times. This sequence joins TRBV20-1 and TRBJ2-2; D might be TRBD2 (5 bases). In germline, CDR1 is DFQATT, CDR2 SNEGSKA (reference sequence). The CDR3 sequence is 16 residues long. Trimming left V 2 bases short and J 4 bases short, with 17 bases between. CDR3 in amino acids: CSARQPEGSRTGELFF. The CDR3 bases are TGCAGTGCTAGACAGCCCGAAGGGAGTCGCACCGGGGAGCTGTTTTTT.

In this sample, this clonotype turned up a few times. This clone may be a read error of a much larger clone one base away. The chain has TRBV20-1 and TRBJ1-5; 9 positions match TRBD1. The CDR3 extends over 16 amino acids. The junction had 9 bases not matched to a gene; V was cut back by 3 bases and J by 3 bases. In germline, CDR1 is DFQATT, CDR2 SNEGSKA (reference sequence). The CDR3 bases are TGCAGTGCTAGTCCCGCGACAGGGGGTACCAATCAGCCCCAGCATTTT. This gives the protein CSASPATGGTNQPQHF.

Many counts were recorded for this clonotype. The rearrangement joins TRBV7-9 to TRBJ1-5, with D uncertain. The CDR3 extends over 13 amino acids. V was cut by 9 bases and J by 4 bases, with 13 bases left in between. CDR1 SEHNR and CDR2 FQNEAQ come from the germline V gene (reference sequence). For the CDR3, the DNA is TGTGCCAGTGAGTCTGGTCGGAATCAGCCCCAGCATTTT. It is translated as CASESGRNQPQHF.

The sample holds many counts of this clonotype. CDR3 nucleotides: TGCAGTGCCTCGGGACTAGCGGGAGGGGGCACCGGGGAGCTGTTTTTT. As protein: CSASGLAGGGTGELFF. The V gene is TRBV20-1, the J gene TRBJ2-2; 16 nucleotides align to TRBD2. Looked up from germline, CDR1 is DFQATT and CDR2 is SNEGSKA (reference sequence). With V trimmed by 6 bases and J by 4 bases, 5 bases remained unmatched. This CDR3 is 16 amino acids long.

This clonotype was recorded a few times. The chain has TRBV12-3 or TRBV12-4 and TRBJ1-5; D is possibly TRBD1 (6 bases). The V end lost 3 bases, the J end lost 3 bases, and 12 bases lay between the germline ends. CDR3 size: 15 residues. DNA of the CDR3: TGTGCCAGCAGTTTCGCGGGGGCCCCCAATCAGCCCCAGCATTTT. The encoded protein is CASSFAGAPNQPQHF.

V usage is TRBV15 and J usage is TRBJ2-7, with D possibly TRBD1 on 5 matching bases. This CDR3 contains 15 residues. Germline CDR1 reads LNHNV; CDR2 reads YYDKDF (reference sequence). Trimming removed 3 bases at V and 5 bases at J, with 17 bases between. The CDR3 sequence is CATSSEYGAGNEQYF. DNA for the CDR3: TGTGCCACCAGCAGTGAATATGGGGCAGGAAACGAGCAGTACTTC. Full variable domain (missing parts from reference TRBV15 and TRBJ2-7): DAMVIQNPRYQVTQFGKPVTLSCSQTLNHNVMYWYQQKSSQAPKLLFHYYDKDFNNEADTPDNFQSRRPNTSFCFLDIRSPGLGDTAMYLCATSSEYGAGNEQYFGPGTRLTVT.

This clonotype was picked up many times. The chain uses TRBV18 and TRBJ1-2; weak D call: TRBD1 (5 bases). Germline CDR1 is KGHSH and CDR2 is LQKENI. This CDR3 is built from 11 residues. The germline V and J ends were trimmed by 5 bases and 10 bases, with 11 bases remaining between them. DNA for the CDR3: TGTGCCAGCTCATTGGGGCCAGACTACACCTTC. Translated: CASSLGPDYTF.

This clonotype was seen just once. One junction end disagrees with the germline gene, perhaps due to a read error. V and J are TRBV20-1 and TRBJ2-1; 7 bases fit TRBD1. The CDR3 consists of 15 residues. Germline V gene lookup returns CDR1 DFQATT and CDR2 SNEGSKA (reference sequence). The CDR3 DNA follows: TGCAGTGCAAGAGTAGGGGGCCTGCGAGACAATGAGCAGTTCTTC. Its translation is CSARVGGLRDNEQFF.

The J gene is TRBJ2-7, the V gene TRBV11-2; 10 bases are a match to TRBD1. The trim removed 3 bases at V and 4 bases at J, leaving 6 bases unmatched. The CDR3 length is 15 residues. The V gene's germline CDR1 is SGHAT and CDR2 FQNNGV. The DNA for the CDR3 is TGTGCCAGCAGCTTCCCCGGGACAGGGGTGTACGAGCAGTACTTC. Translated: CASSFPGTGVYEQYF.

The chain recombines TRBV9 with TRBJ2-3, with TRBD2 matching over 9 bases. The V gene end was trimmed by 3 bases and the J gene end by 14 bases; junction bases not matched to a gene: 16. This CDR3 contains 15 residues. CDR1 and CDR2 from the germline V gene are SGDLS and YYNGEE. Here the CDR3 DNA reads TGTGCCAGCAGCGCGCTAGCGGGACGTGCAAGATACGCGTATTTT. Translation gives CASSALAGRARYAYF.

This clonotype was counted ten times or more. The V gene is TRBV19, the J gene TRBJ2-2; D is unclear. The CDR3 has 11 amino acids. The germline V gene has CDR1 LNHDA and CDR2 SQIVND (reference sequence). Trimming shortened V by 3 bases and J by 6 bases, and 2 bases separated the two germline ends. The CDR3 protein is CASSIPGELFF. Written as DNA, the CDR3 is TGTGCCAGTAGTATTCCCGGGGAGCTGTTTTTT.

The table lists this clonotype with many counts. Compared with germline, one end of the junction differs, possibly owing to a read error. The chain joins TRBV24-1 to TRBJ1-2; no reliable D call. Germline V gives CDR1 KGHDR, CDR2 SFDVKD. This CDR3 comprises 19 residues. CDR3 protein: CATSAHPYECWEVVDGYPF. DNA of the CDR3: TGTGCCACCAGTGCCCACCCGTATGAGTGCTGGGAAGTAGTCGATGGCTACCCCTTC.

In this sample, this clonotype turned up once. A clone one base away is much larger, so this may be a read error. V and J are TRBV6-1 and TRBJ1-2; a weak D match, TRBD1 (5 bases). V lost 5 bases, J lost 14 bases, and 15 bases lay in between. Germline assignment: CDR1 MNHNS and CDR2 SASEGT. The CDR3 extends over 11 amino acids. The CDR3 spells CASSQTRGGTF. The CDR3 nucleotides are TGTGCCAGCAGTCAAACCCGCGGGGGAACCTTC.

This clonotype has just one count. This sequence joins TRBV5-4 and TRBJ1-6; 11 bases match TRBD1. Germline V lookup: CDR1 SGHNT, CDR2 YYREEE (reference sequence). The CDR3 is 13 residues long. The J segment lost 13 bases and the V segment lost 4 bases, leaving 4 bases of the junction unmatched. This CDR3 reads CASSQRDRGPLHF. The CDR3 DNA sequence: TGTGCCAGCAGCCAAAGGGACAGGGGGCCCCTCCACTTT. Based on the CDR3 plus reference TRBV5-4 and TRBJ1-6, the full variable domain is ETGVTQSPTHLIKTRGQQVTLRCSSQSGHNTVSWYQQALGQGPQFIFQYYREEENGRGNFPPRFSGLQFPNYSSELNVNALELDDSALYLCASSQRDRGPLHFGNGTRLTVT.

Points on this clonotype: A much larger clone is a single base away; this may be a read error. This chain links TRBV3-1 with TRBJ2-5, with unresolved D. The CDR3 spans 15 residues. Germline CDR1 and CDR2: LGHDT and YNNKEL (reference sequence). The CDR3 protein is CASSPDFVGKETQCF. In DNA form, the CDR3 reads TGTGCCAGCAGCCCTGACTTTGTGGGGAAAGAGACCCAGTGCTTC.

This clonotype was seen a handful of times. Possible read error: a much larger clone is one base away. The chain joins TRBV6-6 to TRBJ2-2; D is perhaps TRBD2 (6 bases). This CDR3 spans 14 amino acids. The germline CDR1 and CDR2 sequences are MNHNY and SVGAGI (reference sequence). CDR3 residues: CASSYITSTGGLFF. CDR3 DNA: TGTGCCAGCAGTTACATAACTAGTACCGGGGGGCTGTTTTTT.

The rearrangement joins TRBV20-1 to TRBJ2-7; 14 bases are shared with TRBD2. The germline gives CDR1 DFQATT, CDR2 SNEGSKA (reference sequence). Trimming at V came to 6 bases and at J to 2 bases, leaving 9 bases not matched to a gene. The length of the CDR3 is 16 residues. CDR3 sequence (DNA): TGCAGTGCCCTGGGACTAGCGGGAGCAGCGGCCTACGAGCAGTACTTC. Encoded protein: CSALGLAGAAAYEQYF.

This chain joins TRBV29-1 and TRBJ2-3; possibly TRBD2 for D (7 bases). Per the germline V gene, CDR1 is SQVTM and CDR2 is ANQGSEA. CDR3 length: 12 residues. This CDR3 reads CRAGEGADTQYF. CDR3 coding DNA: TGCAGGGCAGGGGAGGGTGCAGATACGCAGTATTTT.

This clonotype occurred many times. The rearrangement joins TRBV7-3 to TRBJ1-6; TRBD1 matches at 9 bases. Germline lookup yields CDR1 SGHTA and CDR2 FQGTGA. V lost 1 base and J lost 7; bases outside the gene matches: 5. The CDR3 extends over 16 amino acids. The CDR3 sequence: CASSLRGGTGNSPLHF. The CDR3 DNA is TGTGCCAGCAGCTTAAGAGGGGGGACAGGGAATTCACCCCTCCACTTT. The full variable domain, with the rest looked up from reference TRBV7-3 and TRBJ1-6, is GAGVSQTPSNKVTEKGKYVELRCDPISGHTALYWYRQSLGQGPEFLIYFQGTGAADDSGLPNDRFFAVRPEGSVSTLKIQRTERGDSAVYLCASSLRGGTGNSPLHFGNGTRLTVT.

A note on this clonotype: Mismatch with germline at one junction end may stem from a read error. The chain links TRBV11-3 to TRBJ2-5, with D perhaps being TRBD1 or TRBD2 (5 bases each). CDR1 and CDR2 from the germline V gene are SGHNT and YENEEA. The CDR3 covers 15 residues. The CDR3 here is CASSSRDATPETQCF. CDR3 bases: TGTGCCAGCAGCTCCCGGGACGCCACCCCGGAGACCCAGTGCTTC.

This clonotype was counted ten times or more. V gene TRBV20-1 combines with J gene TRBJ1-5; D is possibly TRBD1 (5 bases). The CDR3 covers 15 residues. Germline values: CDR1 DFQATT, CDR2 SNEGSKA (reference sequence). Trimming took off 0 bases at V and 6 bases at J, with 15 bases between the two ends. This CDR3 is CSARDWTHQGQPQHF. CDR3 in DNA: TGCAGTGCTAGAGATTGGACACACCAGGGTCAGCCCCAGCATTTT.

This clonotype was counted many times. V is TRBV5-1 and J is TRBJ2-3, with D possibly matching TRBD1 (5 bases). Germline V lookup: CDR1 SGHRS, CDR2 YFSETQ. The CDR3 runs to 16 residues. V was shortened by 4 bases and J by 0 bases, with 15 bases between the two germline ends. CDR3 DNA sequence: TGCGCCAGCAGCCTTCAGATGGGGCTGAGCACAGATACGCAGTATTTT. It translates to CASSLQMGLSTDTQYF.

Remarks on this clonotype: A read error may be the cause here, since a much bigger clone is one base away. The rearrangement joins TRBV20-1 to TRBJ2-1, with D unclear. CDR3 length: 13 residues. Trimming left V 0 bases short and J 12 bases short, with 15 bases between. Germline-derived CDR1 and CDR2 are DFQATT and SNEGSKA (reference sequence). The CDR3 bases are TGCAGTGCTAGAGATATCCTCGCTGAGGCGCAGTTCTTC. Its protein product is CSARDILAEAQFF.

This clonotype was seen repeatedly, ten times or more. The chain links TRBV2 to TRBJ2-3; 7 bases are a match to TRBD1. Germline V gives CDR1 SNHLY, CDR2 FYNNEI. J gave up 1 base and V 8 bases, and 6 bases lay outside the gene matches. The CDR3 covers 14 residues. The CDR3 sequence: CASSRDRRTDTQYF. For the CDR3, the DNA is TGTGCCAGCTCCCGGGACAGACGCACAGATACGCAGTATTTT. Looking up the rest from reference TRBV2 and TRBJ2-3 gives the full variable domain: EPEVTQTPSHQVTQMGQEVILRCVPISNHLYFYWYRQILGQKVEFLVSFYNNEISEKSEIFDDQFSVERPDGSNFTLKIRSTKLEDSAMYFCASSRDRRTDTQYFGPGTRLTVL.

This clonotype was detected many times. The rearrangement joins TRBV24-1 to TRBJ2-7; the D gene is possibly TRBD2 (6 bases). V was trimmed by 3 bases and J by 0 bases, leaving 11 bases between them. CDR1 is KGHDR, CDR2 SFDVKD, per germline. The CDR3 covers 15 residues. The CDR3 reads CATSDPRDSSYEQYF. The CDR3 region has the DNA TGTGCCACCAGTGATCCCCGGGACTCCTCCTACGAGCAGTACTTC.

This clonotype was seen at least ten times. The rearrangement joins TRBV7-3 to TRBJ2-1; either TRBD1 or TRBD2 may fit D (6 bases each). V shed 5 bases and J shed 2 bases, with 13 bases lying between them. Germline lookup yields CDR1 SGHTA and CDR2 FQGTGA. CDR3 length: 15 residues. CDR3 region: CASSVRGQAYNEQFF. CDR3 bases: TGTGCCAGCAGCGTACGGGGGCAAGCCTACAATGAGCAGTTCTTC.

This clonotype appeared many times. This chain connects TRBV7-6 to TRBJ2-7, with TRBD2 identical over 8 bases. With V trimmed by 1 base and J by 3 bases, 8 bases remained unmatched. Germline loops: CDR1 SGHVS, CDR2 FNYEAQ. There are 16 residues in the CDR3. Here the CDR3 DNA reads TGTGCCAGCAGCTTAGTCCTAAGCGGGGGCTTCTACGAGCAGTACTTC. Residues: CASSLVLSGGFYEQYF. Complete variable domain (other parts from reference TRBV7-6 and TRBJ2-7): GAGVSQSPRYKVTKRGQDVALRCDPISGHVSLYWYRQALGQGPEFLTYFNYEAQQDKSGLPNDRFSAERPEGSISTLTIQRTEQRDSAMYRCASSLVLSGGFYEQYFGPGTRLTVT.